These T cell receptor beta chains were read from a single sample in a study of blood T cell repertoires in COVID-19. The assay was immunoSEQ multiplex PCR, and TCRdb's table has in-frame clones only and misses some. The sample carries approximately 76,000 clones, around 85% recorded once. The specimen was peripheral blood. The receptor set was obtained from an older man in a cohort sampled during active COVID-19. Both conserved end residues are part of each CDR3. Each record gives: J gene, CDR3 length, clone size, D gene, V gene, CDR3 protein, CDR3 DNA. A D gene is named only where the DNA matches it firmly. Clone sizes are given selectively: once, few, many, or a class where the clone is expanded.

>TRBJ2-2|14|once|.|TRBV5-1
CASSVSANTGELFF
TGCGCCAGCAGCGTAAGCGCGAACACCGGGGAGCTGTTTTTT
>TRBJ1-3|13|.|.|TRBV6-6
CASSLTGGNTIYF
TGTGCCAGCAGTTTGACGGGAGGAAACACCATATATTTT
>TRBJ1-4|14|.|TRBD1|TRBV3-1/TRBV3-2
CASSPRGLSEKLFF
TGTGCCAGCAGCCCCAGGGGGCTTTCGGAAAAACTGTTTTTT
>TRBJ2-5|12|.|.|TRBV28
CASTQNEETQYF
TGTGCCAGCACCCAAAATGAAGAGACCCAGTACTTC
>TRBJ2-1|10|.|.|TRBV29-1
CSVLTDEQFF
TGCAGCGTTCTGACAGATGAGCAGTTCTTC
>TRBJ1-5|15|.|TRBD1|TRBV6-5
CASRPDRGRNQPQHF
TGTGCCAGCAGACCGGACAGGGGTCGGAATCAGCCCCAGCATTTT
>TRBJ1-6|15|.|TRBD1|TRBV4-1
CASSNDRGGNSPLHF
TGCGCCAGCAGCAACGACAGGGGTGGGAATTCACCCCTCCACTTT
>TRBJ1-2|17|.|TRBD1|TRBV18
CASSLGQVHSGIYGYTF
TGTGCCAGCTCACTCGGACAGGTCCACAGTGGAATCTATGGCTACACCTTC
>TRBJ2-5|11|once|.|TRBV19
CASSGGETQYF
TGTGCCAGTAGCGGGGGAGAGACCCAGTACTTC
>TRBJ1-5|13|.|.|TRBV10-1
CASSELRNQPQHF
TGCGCCAGCAGTGAACTACGCAATCAGCCCCAGCATTTT
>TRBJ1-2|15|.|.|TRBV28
CASSHEAREGSGYTF
TGTGCCAGCAGCCACGAGGCGAGGGAGGGGAGTGGCTACACCTTC
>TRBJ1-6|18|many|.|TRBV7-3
CASSHTTLKTGTRSPLHF
TGTGCCAGCAGCCACACAACTTTAAAGACAGGTACTAGATCACCCCTCCACTTT
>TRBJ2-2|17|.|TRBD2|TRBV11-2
CASSLVGGTLGTGELFF
TGTGCCAGCAGCTTAGTGGGAGGGACCTTGGGCACCGGGGAGCTGTTTTTT
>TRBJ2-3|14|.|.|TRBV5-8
CASSLGQSTDTQYF
TGTGCCAGCAGCTTGGGGCAGAGCACAGATACGCAGTATTTT
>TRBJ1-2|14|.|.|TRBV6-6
CASSYSQGVDGYTF
TGTGCCAGCAGTTACTCTCAGGGTGTGGATGGCTACACCTTC
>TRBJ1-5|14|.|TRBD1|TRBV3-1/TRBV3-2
CASSRGQGNQPQHF
TGTGCCAGCAGCCGAGGACAGGGCAATCAGCCCCAGCATTTT
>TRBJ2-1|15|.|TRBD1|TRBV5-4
CASSATTGVDAEQFF
TGTGCCAGCAGCGCGACGACAGGGGTCGATGCTGAGCAGTTCTTC
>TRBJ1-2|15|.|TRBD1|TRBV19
CASSIRTGGDYGYTF
TGTGCCAGTAGTATAAGGACAGGGGGTGACTATGGCTACACCTTC
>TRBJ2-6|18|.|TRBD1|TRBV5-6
CASSSTGGIDSGANVLTF
TGTGCCAGCAGCTCAACAGGGGGTATTGACTCTGGGGCCAACGTCCTGACTTTC
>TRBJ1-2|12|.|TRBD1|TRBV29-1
CSVSGTAHGYTF
TGCAGCGTATCCGGGACAGCCCATGGCTACACCTTC
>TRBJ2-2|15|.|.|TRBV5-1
CASSLEGGYTGKLFF
TGCGCCAGCAGCTTGGAGGGGGGGTACACCGGGAAGCTGTTTTTT
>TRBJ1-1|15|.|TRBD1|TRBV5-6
CASSLAGGMNTEAFF
TGTGCCAGCAGCTTGGCAGGGGGGATGAACACTGAAGCTTTCTTT
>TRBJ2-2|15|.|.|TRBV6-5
CASNPAPGKVVELFF
TGTGCCAGCAACCCCGCTCCAGGGAAGGTTGTGGAGCTGTTTTTT
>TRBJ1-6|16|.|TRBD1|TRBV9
CASSVTHRGRDSPLHF
TGTGCCAGCAGCGTTACCCACAGGGGGCGGGATTCACCCCTCCACTTT
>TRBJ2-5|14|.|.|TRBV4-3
CASSQQTGQETQYF
TGCGCCAGCAGCCAACAGACGGGGCAAGAGACCCAGTACTTC
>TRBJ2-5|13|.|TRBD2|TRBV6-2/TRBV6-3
CASSLLARETQYF
TGTGCCAGCAGCCTACTAGCGCGGGAGACCCAGTACTTC
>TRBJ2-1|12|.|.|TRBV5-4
CASSLGGDEQFF
TGTGCCAGCAGCTTGGGCGGGGATGAGCAGTTCTTC
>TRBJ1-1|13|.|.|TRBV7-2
CASSLALNTEAFF
TGTGCCAGCAGCTTAGCGTTAAACACTGAAGCTTTCTTT
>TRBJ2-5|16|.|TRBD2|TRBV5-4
CASSLDATGGRETQYF
TGTGCCAGCAGCTTGGATGCAACGGGGGGGCGAGAGACCCAGTACTTC
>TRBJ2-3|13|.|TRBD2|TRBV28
CASIGSGGDTQYF
TGTGCCAGCATCGGGTCGGGGGGAGATACGCAGTATTTT
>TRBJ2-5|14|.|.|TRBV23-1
CASSQRGFWETQYF
TGCGCCAGCAGTCAACGGGGGTTTTGGGAGACCCAGTACTTC
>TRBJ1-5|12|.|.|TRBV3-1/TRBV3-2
CASSNGDQPQHF
TGTGCCAGCAGCAACGGTGATCAGCCCCAGCATTTT
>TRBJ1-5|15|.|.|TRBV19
CASSRPGDSNQPQHF
TGTGCCAGTAGCCGCCCGGGGGATAGCAATCAGCCCCAGCATTTT
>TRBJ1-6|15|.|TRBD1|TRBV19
CASSTRTGAYSPLHF
TGTGCCAGTAGTACCCGGACAGGGGCCTATTCACCCCTCCACTTT
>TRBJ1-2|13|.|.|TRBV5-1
CASTAGAGYGYTF
TGCGCCAGCACGGCGGGCGCCGGCTATGGCTACACCTTC
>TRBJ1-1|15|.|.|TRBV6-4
CASSDSFGGATEAFF
TGTGCCAGCAGTGACTCATTCGGGGGGGCCACTGAAGCTTTCTTT
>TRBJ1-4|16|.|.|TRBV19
CASSGRAAGQNEKLFF
TGTGCCAGTAGTGGCCGGGCGGCCGGACAAAATGAAAAACTGTTTTTT
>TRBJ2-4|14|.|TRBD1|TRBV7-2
CASSPGTGENIQYF
TGTGCCAGCAGCCCCGGGACAGGGGAAAACATTCAGTACTTC
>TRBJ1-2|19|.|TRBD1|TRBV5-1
CASSLGAGTGSAYNYGYTF
TGCGCCAGCAGCTTGGGGGCCGGGACAGGGTCGGCGTATAACTATGGCTACACCTTC
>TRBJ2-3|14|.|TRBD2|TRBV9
CASSFSGGADTQYF
TGTGCCAGCAGCTTCAGCGGGGGGGCAGATACGCAGTATTTT
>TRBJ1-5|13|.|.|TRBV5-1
CASSVQGGQPQHF
TGCGCCAGCAGCGTTCAGGGCGGTCAGCCCCAGCATTTT
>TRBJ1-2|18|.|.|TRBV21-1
CASSKVGGNRSPWYGYTF
TGTGCCAGCAGCAAAGTGGGGGGGAACAGGAGCCCTTGGTATGGCTACACCTTC
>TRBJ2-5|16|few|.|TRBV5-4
CASSLGAGLSQETQYF
TGTGCCAGCAGCTTGGGGGCAGGGCTCAGCCAAGAGACCCAGTACTTC
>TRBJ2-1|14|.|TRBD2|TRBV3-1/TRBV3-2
CASNRLAGDHEQFF
TGTGCCAGCAACAGACTAGCGGGGGACCATGAGCAGTTCTTC
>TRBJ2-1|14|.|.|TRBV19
CASGMAGHVNEQFF
TGTGCCAGTGGCATGGCGGGGCATGTCAATGAGCAGTTCTTC
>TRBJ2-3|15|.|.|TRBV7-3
CASSLGETRTDTQYF
TGTGCCAGCAGCTTAGGGGAGACTCGCACAGATACGCAGTATTTT
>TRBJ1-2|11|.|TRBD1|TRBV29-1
CSAGTDYGYTF
TGCAGCGCCGGGACAGACTATGGCTACACCTTC
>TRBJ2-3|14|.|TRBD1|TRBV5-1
CASKGTGVTDTQYF
TGCGCCAGCAAAGGGACAGGGGTCACAGATACGCAGTATTTT
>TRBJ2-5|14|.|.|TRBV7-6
CASSPAWGGETQYF
TGTGCCAGCAGCCCCGCCTGGGGAGGAGAGACCCAGTACTTC
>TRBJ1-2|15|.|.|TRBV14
CASSQDYGHIYGYTF
TGTGCCAGCAGCCAAGATTACGGACACATCTATGGCTACACCTTC
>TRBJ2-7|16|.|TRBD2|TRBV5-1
CASSLVASGGAYEQYF
TGCGCCAGCAGCTTGGTGGCTAGCGGGGGGGCCTACGAGCAGTACTTC
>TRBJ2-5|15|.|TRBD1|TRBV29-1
CSVEDRDRGGETQYF
TGCAGCGTTGAAGACCGGGACAGGGGTGGGGAGACCCAGTACTTC
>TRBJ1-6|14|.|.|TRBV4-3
CASSQTGINSPLHF
TGCGCCAGCAGCCAAACAGGGATTAATTCACCCCTCCACTTT
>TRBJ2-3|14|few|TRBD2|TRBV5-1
CASSSGGPTDTQYF
TGCGCCAGCAGCTCGGGGGGGCCCACAGATACGCAGTATTTT
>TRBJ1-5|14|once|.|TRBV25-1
CASSEYNSNQPQHF
TGTGCCAGCAGTGAATATAATAGCAATCAGCCCCAGCATTTT
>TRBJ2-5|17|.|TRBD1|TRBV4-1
CASSLKPQGWSSETQYF
TGCGCCAGCAGCTTAAAGCCACAGGGGTGGAGTAGTGAGACCCAGTACTTC
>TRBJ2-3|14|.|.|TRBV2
CASRPQGAADTQYF
TGTGCCAGCAGGCCCCAAGGGGCCGCAGATACGCAGTATTTT
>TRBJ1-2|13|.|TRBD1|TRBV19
CASFGQGVGGYTF
TGTGCCAGTTTTGGACAGGGGGTGGGCGGCTACACCTTC
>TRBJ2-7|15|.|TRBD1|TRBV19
CASSNRGYSSYEQYF
TGTGCCAGTAGTAACAGGGGCTACAGCTCCTACGAGCAGTACTTC
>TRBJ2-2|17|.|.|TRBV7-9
CASSLSRGTVNTGELFF
TGTGCCAGCAGCTTATCCCGCGGGACGGTGAACACCGGGGAGCTGTTTTTT